The source of this T cell receptor (beta chain) is a study of human T cells and chemical hapten exposure. This sample's time point: patch test 1, 2 weeks after DPC sensitization. The treatment here: therapeutic diphenylcyclopropenone sensitization with weekly scalp DPC. Looked up from germline, CDR1 is SGHAT and CDR2 is FQNNGV. Deletions cut 2 bases from V and 5 bases from J, with 12 bases between. The CDR3 contains 15 residues. This clonotype has ten or more counts. TCRdb redid the calling of the RACE reads with MiXCR, one entry per CDR3 protein. Seen here are about 80,000 distinct CDR3 sequences, 6% to 9% observed once, and the top ten hold around 1.5%.

This receptor was obtained from a woman aged 30 to 39 with alopecia areata. Some clones in this sample may be carry-over from other donors' samples. The chain couples TRBV11-2 to TRBJ2-2; D is ambiguous. The sample consisted of whole blood, taken in connection with sensitization to the hapten diphenylcyclopropenone (DPC). The CDR3 DNA reads as TGTGCCAGCAGCTTAACCTCTAGGGTGACCGGGGAGCTGTTTTTT. Its protein is CASSLTSRVTGELFF. Looking up the rest from reference TRBV11-2 and TRBJ2-2 gives the full variable domain: EAGVAQSPRYKIIEKRQSVAFWCNPISGHATLYWYQQILGQGPKLLIQFQNNGVVDDSQLPKDRFSAERLKGVDSTLKIQPAKLEDSAVYLCASSLTSRVTGELFFGEGSRLTVL.